The sequence of this T cell receptor beta chain was determined in a study of identical twins. This CDR3 is built from 15 residues. Trimming took off 4 bases at V and 8 bases at J, with 15 bases between the two ends. Germline V CDR1 and CDR2: LGHDT, YNNKEL (reference sequence). From the 5' RACE reads, TCRdb called clonotypes with MiXCR, one entry per CDR3 protein. The repertoire has 450,000 to 500,000 distinct CDR3 sequences, roughly an eighth of them found once; the top ten carry more than 0.8%. Another study also made use of these data, one on yellow fever vaccine responses in identical twins.

Sequencing was performed on CD4+ T cells sorted from blood. This receptor was identified in a woman aged 18-30 years in good health. V is TRBV3-1 and J is TRBJ1-6; D gene ambiguous. CDR3 sequence (DNA): TGTGCCAGCAGCCCACCGGGTATGTGGGATTCACCCCTCCACTTT. Protein sequence: CASSPPGMWDSPLHF.